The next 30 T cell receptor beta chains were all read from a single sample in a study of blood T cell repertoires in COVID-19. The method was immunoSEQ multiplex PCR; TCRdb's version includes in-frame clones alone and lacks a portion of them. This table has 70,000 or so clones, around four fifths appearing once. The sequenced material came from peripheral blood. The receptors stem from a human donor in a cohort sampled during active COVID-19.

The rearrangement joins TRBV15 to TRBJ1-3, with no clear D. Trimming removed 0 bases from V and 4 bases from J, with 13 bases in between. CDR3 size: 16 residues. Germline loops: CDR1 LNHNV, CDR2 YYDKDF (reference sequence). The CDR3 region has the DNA TGTGCCACCAGCAGAGATTCGACGGGAGCGGGAAACACCATATATTTT. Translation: CATSRDSTGAGNTIYF.

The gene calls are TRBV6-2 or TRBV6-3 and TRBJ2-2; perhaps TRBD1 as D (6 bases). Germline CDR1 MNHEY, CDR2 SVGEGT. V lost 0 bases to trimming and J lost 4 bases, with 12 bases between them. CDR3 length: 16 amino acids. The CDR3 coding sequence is TGTGCCAGCAGTTACTCACAGGGTAAAGGCACCGGGGAGCTGTTTTTT. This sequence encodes CASSYSQGKGTGELFF.

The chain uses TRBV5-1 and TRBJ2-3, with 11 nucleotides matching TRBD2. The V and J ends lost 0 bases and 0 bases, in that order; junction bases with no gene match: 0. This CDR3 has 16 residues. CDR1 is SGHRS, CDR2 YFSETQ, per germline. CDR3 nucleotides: TGCGCCAGCAGCTTGGGACTAGCGGGAAGCACAGATACGCAGTATTTT. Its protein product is CASSLGLAGSTDTQYF.

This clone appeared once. In DNA, the CDR3 is TGTGCCAGCAGCCTACTAGGTAGAGACACAGATACGCAGTATTTT. Protein product: CASSLLGRDTDTQYF. This chain joins TRBV5-8 and TRBJ2-3; D perhaps matches TRBD2 (5 bases). CDR1 and CDR2 (germline): SGHTS, YDEGEE. The CDR3 runs 15 residues. V was pared by 4 bases and J by 2 bases, with 14 bases between. The full variable domain, its missing parts supplied by reference TRBV5-8 and TRBJ2-3, is EAGVTQSPTHLIKTRGQQATLRCSPISGHTSVYWYQQALGLGLQFLLWYDEGEERNRGNFPPRFSGRQFPNYSSELNVNALELEDSALYLCASSLLGRDTDTQYFGPGTRLTVL.

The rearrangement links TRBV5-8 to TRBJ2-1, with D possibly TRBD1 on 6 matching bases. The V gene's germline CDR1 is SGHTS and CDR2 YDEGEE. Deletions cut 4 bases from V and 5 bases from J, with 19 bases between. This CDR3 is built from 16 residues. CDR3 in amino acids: CASSHRQVGVDNEQFF. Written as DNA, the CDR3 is TGTGCCAGCAGCCATAGACAGGTTGGTGTCGACAATGAGCAGTTCTTC.

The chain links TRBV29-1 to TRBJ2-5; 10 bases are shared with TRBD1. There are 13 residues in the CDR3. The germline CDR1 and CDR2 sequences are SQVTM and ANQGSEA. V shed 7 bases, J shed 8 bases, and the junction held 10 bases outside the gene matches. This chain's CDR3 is CSGGVGTGETQYF. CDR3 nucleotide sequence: TGCAGCGGGGGCGTCGGGACAGGGGAAACCCAGTACTTC. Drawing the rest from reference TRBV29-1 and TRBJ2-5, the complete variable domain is SAVISQKPSRDICQRGTSLTIQCQVDSQVTMMFWYRQQPGQSLTLIATANQGSEATYESGFVIDKFPISRPNLTFSTLTVSNMSPEDSSIYLCSGGVGTGETQYFGPGTRLLVL.

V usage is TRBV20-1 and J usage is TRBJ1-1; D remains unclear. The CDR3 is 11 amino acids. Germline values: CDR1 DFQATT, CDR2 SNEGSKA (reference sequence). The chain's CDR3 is CRGNEGTEAFF. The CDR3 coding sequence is TGCAGGGGGAACGAGGGCACTGAAGCTTTCTTT.

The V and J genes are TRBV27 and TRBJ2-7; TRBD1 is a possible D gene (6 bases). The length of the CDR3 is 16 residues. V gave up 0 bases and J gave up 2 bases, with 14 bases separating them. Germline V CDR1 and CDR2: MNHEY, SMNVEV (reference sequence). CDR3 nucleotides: TGTGCCAGCAGTTTATCCAAGGGGACAACCACCTACGAGCAGTACTTC. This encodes CASSLSKGTTTYEQYF.

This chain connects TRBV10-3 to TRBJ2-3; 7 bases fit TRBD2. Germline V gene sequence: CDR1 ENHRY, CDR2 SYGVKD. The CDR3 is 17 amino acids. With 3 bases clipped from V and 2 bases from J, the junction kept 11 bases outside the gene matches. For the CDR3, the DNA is TGTGCCATCAGTGAAGTGCGGCTAGCGGATCTCACAGATACGCAGTATTTT. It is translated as CAISEVRLADLTDTQYF.

CDR3 nucleotide sequence: TGTGCCAGCAGTTACTCGGTGGGGGCCCAGCCCCAGCATTTT. It is translated as CASSYSVGAQPQHF. V and J are TRBV6-5 and TRBJ1-5, with D possibly TRBD1 on 6 matching bases. The CDR3 spans 14 residues. CDR1 and CDR2 from the germline V gene are MNHEY and SVGAGI. With 0 bases removed from V and 7 bases from J, the gap between germline ends came to 10 bases.

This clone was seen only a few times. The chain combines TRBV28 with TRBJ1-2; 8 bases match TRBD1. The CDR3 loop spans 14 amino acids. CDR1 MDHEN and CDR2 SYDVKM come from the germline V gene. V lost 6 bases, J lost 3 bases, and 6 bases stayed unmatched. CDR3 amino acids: CASRPPTGDYGYTF. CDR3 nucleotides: TGTGCCAGCAGACCACCGACAGGGGACTATGGCTACACCTTC.

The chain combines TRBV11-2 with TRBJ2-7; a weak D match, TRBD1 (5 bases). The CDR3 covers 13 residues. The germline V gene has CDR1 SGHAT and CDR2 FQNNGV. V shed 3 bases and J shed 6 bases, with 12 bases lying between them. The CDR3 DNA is TGTGCCAGCAGCTTTTCAGGGTCCCCCGAGCAGTACTTC. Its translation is CASSFSGSPEQYF.

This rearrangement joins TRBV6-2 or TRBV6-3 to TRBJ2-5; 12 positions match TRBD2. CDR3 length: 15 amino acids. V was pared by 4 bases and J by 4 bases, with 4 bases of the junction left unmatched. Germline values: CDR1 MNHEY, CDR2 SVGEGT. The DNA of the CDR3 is TGTGCCAGCAGTTTACTAGCGGGAGGAGGAGAGACCCAGTACTTC. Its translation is CASSLLAGGGETQYF.

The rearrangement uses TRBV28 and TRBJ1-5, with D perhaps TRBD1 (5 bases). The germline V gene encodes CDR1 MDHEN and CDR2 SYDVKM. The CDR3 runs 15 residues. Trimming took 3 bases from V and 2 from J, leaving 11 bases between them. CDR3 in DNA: TGTGCCAGCAGTTTCGGGGGATTTGGCAATCAGCCCCAGCATTTT. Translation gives CASSFGGFGNQPQHF.

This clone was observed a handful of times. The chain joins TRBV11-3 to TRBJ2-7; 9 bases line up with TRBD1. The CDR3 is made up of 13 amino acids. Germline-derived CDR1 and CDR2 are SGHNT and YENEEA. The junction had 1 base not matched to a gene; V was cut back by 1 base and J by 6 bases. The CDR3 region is CASSLGQGVEQYF. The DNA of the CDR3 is TGTGCCAGCAGCTTAGGACAGGGGGTCGAGCAGTACTTC.

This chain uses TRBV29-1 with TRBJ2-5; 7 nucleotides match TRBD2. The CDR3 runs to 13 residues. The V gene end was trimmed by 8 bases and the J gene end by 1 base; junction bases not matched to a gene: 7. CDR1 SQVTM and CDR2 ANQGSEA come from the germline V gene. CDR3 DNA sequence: TGCAGCATAACCGGGACTACCCAAGAGACCCAGTACTTC. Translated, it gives CSITGTTQETQYF. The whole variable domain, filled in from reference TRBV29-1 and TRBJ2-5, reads SAVISQKPSRDICQRGTSLTIQCQVDSQVTMMFWYRQQPGQSLTLIATANQGSEATYESGFVIDKFPISRPNLTFSTLTVSNMSPEDSSIYLCSITGTTQETQYFGPGTRLLVL.

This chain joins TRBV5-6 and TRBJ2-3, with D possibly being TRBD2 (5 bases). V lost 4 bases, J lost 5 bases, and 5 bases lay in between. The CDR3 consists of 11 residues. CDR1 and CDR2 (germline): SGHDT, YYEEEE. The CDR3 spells CASSGGDTQYF. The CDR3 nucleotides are TGTGCCAGCAGCGGAGGAGATACGCAGTATTTT.

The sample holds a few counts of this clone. CDR3 protein: CASSLFSSGTEAFF. CDR3 DNA: TGTGCCAGCAGCTTGTTTTCGTCGGGCACTGAAGCTTTCTTT. The J gene is TRBJ1-1, the V gene TRBV7-8; D gene uncertain. The CDR3 covers 14 residues. Germline CDR1 SGHVS, CDR2 FQNEAQ. V was shortened by 3 bases and J by 4 bases, with 12 bases between the two germline ends.

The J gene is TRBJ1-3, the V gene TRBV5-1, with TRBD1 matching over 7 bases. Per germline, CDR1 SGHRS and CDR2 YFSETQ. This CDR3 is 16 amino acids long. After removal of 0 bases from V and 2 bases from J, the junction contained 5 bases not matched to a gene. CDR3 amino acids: CASSLGRGNAGNTIYF. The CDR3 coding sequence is TGCGCCAGCAGCTTGGGCAGGGGGAACGCTGGAAACACCATATATTTT. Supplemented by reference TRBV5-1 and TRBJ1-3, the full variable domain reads KAGVTQTPRYLIKTRGQQVTLSCSPISGHRSVSWYQQTPGQGLQFLFEYFSETQRNKGNFPGRFSGRQFSNSRSEMNVSTLELGDSALYLCASSLGRGNAGNTIYFGEGSWLTVV.

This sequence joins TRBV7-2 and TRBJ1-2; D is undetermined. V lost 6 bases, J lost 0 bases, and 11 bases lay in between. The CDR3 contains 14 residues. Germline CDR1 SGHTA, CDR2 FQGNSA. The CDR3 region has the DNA TGTGCCAGCAGTATGCGAGTATCTAACTATGGCTACACCTTC. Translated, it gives CASSMRVSNYGYTF.

This CDR3 reads CASSCPARECYSPLHF. The CDR3, as DNA: TGTGCCAGCAGTTGCCCGGCCAGGGAATGTTATTCACCCCTCCACTTT. The genes are TRBV27 and TRBJ1-6; possible D gene TRBD1, 5 bases. The CDR3 consists of 16 residues. Trimming shortened V by 4 bases and J by 8 bases, and 18 bases separated the two germline ends. Germline values: CDR1 MNHEY, CDR2 SMNVEV (reference sequence).

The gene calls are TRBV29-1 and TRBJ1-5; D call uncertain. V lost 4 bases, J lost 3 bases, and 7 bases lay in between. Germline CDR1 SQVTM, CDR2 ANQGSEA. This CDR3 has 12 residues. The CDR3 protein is CSVGEINQPQHF. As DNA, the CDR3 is TGCAGCGTTGGGGAGATCAATCAGCCCCAGCATTTT.

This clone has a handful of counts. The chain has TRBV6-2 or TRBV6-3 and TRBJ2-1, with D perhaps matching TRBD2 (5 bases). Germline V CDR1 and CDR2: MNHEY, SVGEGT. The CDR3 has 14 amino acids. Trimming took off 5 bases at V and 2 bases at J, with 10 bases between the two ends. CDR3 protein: CASSKLGTYNEQFF. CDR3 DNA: TGTGCCAGCAGTAAACTAGGGACCTACAATGAGCAGTTCTTC.

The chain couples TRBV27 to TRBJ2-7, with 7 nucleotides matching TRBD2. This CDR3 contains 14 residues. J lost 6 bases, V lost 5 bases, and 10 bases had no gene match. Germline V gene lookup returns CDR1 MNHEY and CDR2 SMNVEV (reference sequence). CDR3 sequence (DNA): TGTGCCAGCAGTACCCGACTAGCCTCTAGCGAGCAGTACTTC. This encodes CASSTRLASSEQYF.

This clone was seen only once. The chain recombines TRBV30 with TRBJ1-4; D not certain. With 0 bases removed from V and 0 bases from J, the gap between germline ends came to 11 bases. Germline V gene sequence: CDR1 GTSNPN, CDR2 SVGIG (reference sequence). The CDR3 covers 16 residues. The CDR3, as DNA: TGTGCCTGGAGTGTATGGTCCGCGGCAACTAATGAAAAACTGTTTTTT. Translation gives CAWSVWSAATNEKLFF.

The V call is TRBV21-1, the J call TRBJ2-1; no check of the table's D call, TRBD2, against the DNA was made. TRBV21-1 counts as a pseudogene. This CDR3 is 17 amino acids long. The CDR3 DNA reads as TGTGCCAGCAGCAAACCCTGGCCCGTACTCGGCCGGGATGAGCAGTTCTTC. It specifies CASSKPWPVLGRDEQFF.

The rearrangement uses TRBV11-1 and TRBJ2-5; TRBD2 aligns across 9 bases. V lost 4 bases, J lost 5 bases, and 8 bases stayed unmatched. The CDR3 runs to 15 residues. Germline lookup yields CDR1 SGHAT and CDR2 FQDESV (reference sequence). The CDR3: CASSSRGLAGETQYF. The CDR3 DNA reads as TGTGCCAGCAGCTCAAGGGGACTAGCTGGTGAGACCCAGTACTTC.

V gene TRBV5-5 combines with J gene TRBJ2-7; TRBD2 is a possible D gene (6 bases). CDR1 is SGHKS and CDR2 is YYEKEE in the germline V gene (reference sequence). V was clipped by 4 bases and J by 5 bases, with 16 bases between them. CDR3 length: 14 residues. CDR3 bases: TGTGCCAGCAGCCGGGGGAGTAGCGGCGACGAGCAGTACTTC. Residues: CASSRGSSGDEQYF.

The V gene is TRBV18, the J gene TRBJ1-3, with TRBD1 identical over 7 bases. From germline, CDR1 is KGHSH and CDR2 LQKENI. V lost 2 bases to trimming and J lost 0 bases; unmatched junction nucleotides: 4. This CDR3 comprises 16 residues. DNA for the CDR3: TGTGCCAGCTCACCAGGACAGGCGAGCTCTGGAAACACCATATATTTT. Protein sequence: CASSPGQASSGNTIYF. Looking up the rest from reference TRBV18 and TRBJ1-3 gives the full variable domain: NAGVMQNPRHLVRRRGQEARLRCSPMKGHSHVYWYRQLPEEGLKFMVYLQKENIIDESGMPKERFSAEFPKEGPSILRIQQVVRGDSAAYFCASSPGQASSGNTIYFGEGSWLTVV.

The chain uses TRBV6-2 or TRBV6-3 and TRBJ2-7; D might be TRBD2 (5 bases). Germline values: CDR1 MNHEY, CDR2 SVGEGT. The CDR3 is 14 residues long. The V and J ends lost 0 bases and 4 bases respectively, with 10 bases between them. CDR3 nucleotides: TGTGCCAGCAGTTACTCACCGGGGATATACGAGCAGTACTTC. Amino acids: CASSYSPGIYEQYF.